Listed below are T cell receptor beta chains from one sample, sequenced in a study of Graves' ophthalmopathy and Graves' hyperthyroidism. One entry per CDR3 protein results from TCRdb running MiXCR on the multiplex PCR reads. The top ten clones hold 9.8% of a sample with over 450,000 distinct CDR3 sequences, roughly 14% of them seen once. The specimen sequenced was blood. The receptors derive from a woman in her twenties or thirties with Graves' ophthalmopathy. Both conserved end residues are part of each CDR3. The D gene is left open where the match is weak. Size is stated for part of the rows, as once, few or many counts, or as a class when the clone is expanded.

V gene: TRBV4-1; J gene: TRBJ1-1; D gene: .; clone size: many; CDR3 DNA: TGCGCCAGCAGCCAAGAGGGGATAAGGGGTCCTAACACTGAAGCTTTCTTT; CDR3 protein: CASSQEGIRGPNTEAFF
V gene: TRBV12-3/TRBV12-4; J gene: TRBJ1-3; D gene: TRBD1; clone size: many; CDR3 DNA: TGTGCCAGCAGTTCGACAGGGGGCGCGAGAAACACCATATATTTT; CDR3 protein: CASSSTGGARNTIYF
V gene: TRBV28; J gene: TRBJ1-2; D gene: TRBD1; clone size: many; CDR3 DNA: TGTGCCAGCAGTTTCAGGGGACAGGGTTTCTATGGCTACACCTTC; CDR3 protein: CASSFRGQGFYGYTF
V gene: TRBV6-1; J gene: TRBJ2-5; D gene: TRBD2; clone size: many; CDR3 DNA: TGTGCCAGCAGCGAGACTAGCGGGGGATGGGAGACCCAGTACTTC; CDR3 protein: CASSETSGGWETQYF
V gene: TRBV4-1; J gene: TRBJ1-2; D gene: .; clone size: many; CDR3 DNA: TGCGCCAGCAGCCAAGAATCAGGGGTTAATGGCTACACCTTC; CDR3 protein: CASSQESGVNGYTF
V gene: TRBV7-9; J gene: TRBJ1-2; D gene: .; clone size: few; CDR3 DNA: TGTGCCAGCAGCGCCGGGCCTACTAACTATGGCTACACCTTC; CDR3 protein: CASSAGPTNYGYTF
V gene: TRBV18; J gene: TRBJ2-5; D gene: TRBD2; clone size: .; CDR3 DNA: TGTGCCAGCTCGCCCACAGCGGGGGGGCCTGAGACCCAGTACTTC; CDR3 protein: CASSPTAGGPETQYF
V gene: TRBV6-1; J gene: TRBJ1-1; D gene: .; clone size: many; CDR3 DNA: TGTGCCAGCAGTCCCGGGACAACCAACACTGAAGCTTTCTTT; CDR3 protein: CASSPGTTNTEAFF
V gene: TRBV19; J gene: TRBJ2-7; D gene: TRBD2; clone size: many; CDR3 DNA: TGTGCCAGTCGGCCGGCTAGCGGCGAGCAGTACTTC; CDR3 protein: CASRPASGEQYF
V gene: TRBV29-1; J gene: TRBJ1-2; D gene: .; clone size: many; CDR3 DNA: TGCAGCGTTGTGGTCACTAACTATGGCTACACCTTC; CDR3 protein: CSVVVTNYGYTF
V gene: TRBV6-1; J gene: TRBJ1-3; D gene: TRBD1; clone size: many; CDR3 DNA: TGTGCCAGTAGACAGGGCGCTGGAAACACCATATATTTT; CDR3 protein: CASRQGAGNTIYF
V gene: TRBV7-2; J gene: TRBJ2-5; D gene: TRBD1; clone size: many; CDR3 DNA: TGTGCCAGCAGCTTAGGGACAGGGAAGGAGACCCAGTACTTC; CDR3 protein: CASSLGTGKETQYF
V gene: TRBV12-3/TRBV12-4; J gene: TRBJ2-7; D gene: .; clone size: .; CDR3 DNA: TGTGCCAGCAGTCTCACGGGATACTACGATCAGTACTTC; CDR3 protein: CASSLTGYYDQYF
V gene: TRBV29-1; J gene: TRBJ1-1; D gene: .; clone size: many; CDR3 DNA: TGCAGCGTTGCCTCCTCCACTGAAGCTTTCTTT; CDR3 protein: CSVASSTEAFF
V gene: TRBV20-1; J gene: TRBJ1-1; D gene: TRBD1; clone size: many; CDR3 DNA: TGCAGTGCTAGAGATCTCACAGGGGGTTATTCTGAAGCTTTCTTT; CDR3 protein: CSARDLTGGYSEAFF
V gene: TRBV6-1; J gene: TRBJ2-4; D gene: TRBD2; clone size: many; CDR3 DNA: TGTGCCAGCAGGCAACTAGCGGCCATGAACATTCAGTACTTC; CDR3 protein: CASRQLAAMNIQYF
V gene: TRBV7-8; J gene: TRBJ1-1; D gene: .; clone size: many; CDR3 DNA: TGTGCCAGCAGCTTACTGGGACGAGAGAACACTGAAGCTTTCTTT; CDR3 protein: CASSLLGRENTEAFF
V gene: TRBV4-1; J gene: TRBJ1-1; D gene: .; clone size: .; CDR3 DNA: TGCGCCAGCAGCCAAGATGGGGGTAAGAACACTGAAGCTTTCTTT; CDR3 protein: CASSQDGGKNTEAFF
V gene: TRBV12-3/TRBV12-4; J gene: TRBJ1-2; D gene: .; clone size: many; CDR3 DNA: TGTGCCAGCAGTTTTAAAAGGTCGGCCGGCGAGGATGGCTACACCTTC; CDR3 protein: CASSFKRSAGEDGYTF
V gene: TRBV27; J gene: TRBJ1-1; D gene: .; clone size: many; CDR3 DNA: TGTGCCAGCAGTTCCCACGGTCATAGAGGCACTGAAGCTTTCTTT; CDR3 protein: CASSSHGHRGTEAFF
V gene: TRBV5-1; J gene: TRBJ1-2; D gene: TRBD1; clone size: many; CDR3 DNA: TGCGCCAGCAGCCGACTTGGGACAGAAAGCTTCTATGGCTACACCTTC; CDR3 protein: CASSRLGTESFYGYTF
V gene: TRBV18; J gene: TRBJ1-1; D gene: .; clone size: few; CDR3 DNA: TGTGCCAGCTCACCAGGATTAGGGGGATGGACTGAAGCTTTCTTT; CDR3 protein: CASSPGLGGWTEAFF